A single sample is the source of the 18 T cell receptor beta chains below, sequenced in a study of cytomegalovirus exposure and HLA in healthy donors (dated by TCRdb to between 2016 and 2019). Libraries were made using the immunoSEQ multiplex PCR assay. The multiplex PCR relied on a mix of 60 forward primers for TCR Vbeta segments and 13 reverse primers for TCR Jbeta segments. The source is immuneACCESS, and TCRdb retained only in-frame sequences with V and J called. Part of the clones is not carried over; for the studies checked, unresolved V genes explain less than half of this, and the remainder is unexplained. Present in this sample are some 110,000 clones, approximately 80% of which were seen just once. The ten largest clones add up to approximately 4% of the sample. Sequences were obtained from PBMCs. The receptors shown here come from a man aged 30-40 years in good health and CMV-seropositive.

CDR3 sequence (DNA): TGTGCCAGCAGTTTATTACAGGGGGAGACCCAGTACTTC. Its protein product is CASSLLQGETQYF. V and J are TRBV27 and TRBJ2-5, with 7 bases that match TRBD1. Germline CDR1 reads MNHEY; CDR2 reads SMNVEV (reference sequence). The trim removed 1 base at V and 5 bases at J, leaving 1 base unmatched. The CDR3 length is 13 residues.

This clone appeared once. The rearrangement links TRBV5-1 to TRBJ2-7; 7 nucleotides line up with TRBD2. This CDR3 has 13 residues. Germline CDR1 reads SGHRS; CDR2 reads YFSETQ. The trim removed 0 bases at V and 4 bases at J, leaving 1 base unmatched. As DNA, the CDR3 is TGCGCCAGCAGCTTGGGGGGAGGGTACGAGCAGTACTTC. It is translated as CASSLGGGYEQYF.

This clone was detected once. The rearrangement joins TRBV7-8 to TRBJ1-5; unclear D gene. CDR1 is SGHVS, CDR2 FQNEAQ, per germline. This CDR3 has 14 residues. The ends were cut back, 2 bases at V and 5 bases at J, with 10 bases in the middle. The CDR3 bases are TGTGCCAGCAGCTTAAACTCCTTGGATCAGCCCCAGCATTTT. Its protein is CASSLNSLDQPQHF.

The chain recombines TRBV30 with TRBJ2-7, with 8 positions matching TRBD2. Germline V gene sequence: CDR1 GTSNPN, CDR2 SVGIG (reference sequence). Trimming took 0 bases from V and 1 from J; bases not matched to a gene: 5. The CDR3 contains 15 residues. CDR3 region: CAWSVGSGSSYEQYF. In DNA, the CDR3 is TGTGCCTGGAGTGTGGGAAGCGGGAGTTCCTACGAGCAGTACTTC.

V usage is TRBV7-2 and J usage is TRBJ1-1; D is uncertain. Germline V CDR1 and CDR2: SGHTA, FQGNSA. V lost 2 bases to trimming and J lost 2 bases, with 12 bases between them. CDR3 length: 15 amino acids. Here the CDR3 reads CASSLRGSGNTEAFF. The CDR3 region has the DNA TGTGCCAGCAGCTTAAGAGGTTCCGGTAACACTGAAGCTTTCTTT.

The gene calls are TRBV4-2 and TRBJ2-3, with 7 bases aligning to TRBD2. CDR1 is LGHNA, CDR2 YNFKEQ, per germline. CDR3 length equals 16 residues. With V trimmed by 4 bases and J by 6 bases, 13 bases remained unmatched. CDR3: CASSLSRTSDVDTQYF. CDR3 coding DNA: TGTGCCAGCAGCCTCTCCCGAACTAGCGACGTCGATACGCAGTATTTT.

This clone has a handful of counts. In DNA, the CDR3 is TGTGCCATCAGTGAGTCGATTGGACAGGTTTACAATGAGCAGTTCTTC. Encoded protein: CAISESIGQVYNEQFF. This rearrangement joins TRBV10-3 to TRBJ2-1; TRBD1 matches at 7 bases. The V gene's germline CDR1 is ENHRY and CDR2 SYGVKD. The CDR3 is 16 residues long. Germline trimming cut 0 bases from V and 4 bases from J; bases unmatched to any gene: 6.

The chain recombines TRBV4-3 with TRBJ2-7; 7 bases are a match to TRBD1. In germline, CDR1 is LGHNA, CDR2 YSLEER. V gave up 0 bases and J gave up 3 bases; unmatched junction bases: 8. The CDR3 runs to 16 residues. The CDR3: CASSQDRDSELYEQYF. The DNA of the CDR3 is TGCGCCAGCAGCCAAGATAGGGACAGCGAACTCTACGAGCAGTACTTC.

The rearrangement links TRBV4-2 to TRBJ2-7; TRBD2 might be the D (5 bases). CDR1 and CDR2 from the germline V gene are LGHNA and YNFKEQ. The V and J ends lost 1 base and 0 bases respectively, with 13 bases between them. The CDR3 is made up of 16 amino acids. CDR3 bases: TGTGCCAGCAGCCAAGTATCGGCGGGCCGCTCCTACGAGCAGTACTTC. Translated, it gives CASSQVSAGRSYEQYF.

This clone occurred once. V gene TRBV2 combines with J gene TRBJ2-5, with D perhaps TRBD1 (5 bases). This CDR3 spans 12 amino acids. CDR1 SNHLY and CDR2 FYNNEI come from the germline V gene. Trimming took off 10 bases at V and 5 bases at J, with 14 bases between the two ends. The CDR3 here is CAIQGSGETQYF. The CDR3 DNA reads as TGTGCCATCCAGGGTTCCGGGGAGACCCAGTACTTC. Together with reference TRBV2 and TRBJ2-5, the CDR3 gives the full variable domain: EPEVTQTPSHQVTQMGQEVILRCVPISNHLYFYWYRQILGQKVEFLVSFYNNEISEKSEIFDDQFSVERPDGSNFTLKIRSTKLEDSAMYFCAIQGSGETQYFGPGTRLLVL.

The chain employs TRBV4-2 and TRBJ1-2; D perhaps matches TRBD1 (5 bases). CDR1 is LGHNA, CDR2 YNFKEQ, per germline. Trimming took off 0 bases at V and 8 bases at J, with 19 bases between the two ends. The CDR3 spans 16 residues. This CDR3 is CASSQEIMGRAGGYTF. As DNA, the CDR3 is TGTGCCAGCAGCCAAGAGATTATGGGCAGGGCGGGAGGCTACACCTTC.

The CDR3 DNA follows: TGTGCCAGCAGTTTTCGATTCCGGGACAGGGATCAAGAGACCCAGTACTTC. Translating gives CASSFRFRDRDQETQYF. The gene calls are TRBV28 and TRBJ2-5, with 9 bases that match TRBD1. The junction had 10 bases not matched to a gene; V was cut back by 3 bases and J by 2 bases. This CDR3 contains 17 residues. CDR1 and CDR2 (germline): MDHEN, SYDVKM. Variable domain in full (rest from reference TRBV28 and TRBJ2-5): DVKVTQSSRYLVKRTGEKVFLECVQDMDHENMFWYRQDPGLGLRLIYFSYDVKMKEKGDIPEGYSVSREKKERFSLILESASTNQTSMYLCASSFRFRDRDQETQYFGPGTRLLVL.

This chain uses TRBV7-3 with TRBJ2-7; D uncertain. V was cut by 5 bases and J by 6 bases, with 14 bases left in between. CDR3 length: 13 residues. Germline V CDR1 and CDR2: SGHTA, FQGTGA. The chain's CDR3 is CASSVILSGEQYF. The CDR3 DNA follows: TGTGCCAGCAGCGTTATCCTCTCCGGCGAGCAGTACTTC.

CDR3 coding DNA: TGTGCCAGTAGTATGGGCAGAACCTACGAGCAGTACTTC. Protein product: CASSMGRTYEQYF. V and J are TRBV19 and TRBJ2-7, with unresolved D. Germline V gene data show CDR1 as LNHDA and CDR2 as SQIVND (reference sequence). The CDR3 has 13 residues. V dropped 3 bases and J dropped 2 bases, with 8 bases sitting between them.

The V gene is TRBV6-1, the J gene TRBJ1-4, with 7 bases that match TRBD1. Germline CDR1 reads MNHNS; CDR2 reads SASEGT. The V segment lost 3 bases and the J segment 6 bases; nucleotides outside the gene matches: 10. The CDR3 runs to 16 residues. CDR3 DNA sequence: TGTGCCAGCAGTGACGGGACAGATTATAAGGATGAAAAACTGTTTTTT. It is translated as CASSDGTDYKDEKLFF.

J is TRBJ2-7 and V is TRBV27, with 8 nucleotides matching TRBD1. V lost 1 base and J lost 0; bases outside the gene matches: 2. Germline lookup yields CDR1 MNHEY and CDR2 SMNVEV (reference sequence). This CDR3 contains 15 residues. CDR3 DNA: TGTGCCAGCAGTTTATTAGGGACAGGCTCCTACGAGCAGTACTTC. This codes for CASSLLGTGSYEQYF.

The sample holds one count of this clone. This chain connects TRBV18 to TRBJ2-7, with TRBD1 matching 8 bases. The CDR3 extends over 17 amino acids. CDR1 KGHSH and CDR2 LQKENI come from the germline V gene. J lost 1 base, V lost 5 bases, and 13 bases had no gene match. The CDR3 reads CASSKQGVFLESYEQYF. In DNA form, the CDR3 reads TGTGCCAGCTCAAAACAGGGGGTGTTTCTCGAATCCTACGAGCAGTACTTC.

The CDR3 region is CASSSVFYEQYF. In DNA form, the CDR3 reads TGTGCCAGCAGCTCAGTGTTCTACGAGCAGTACTTC. The chain links TRBV27 to TRBJ2-7; D is unresolved. CDR3 length: 12 residues. In germline, CDR1 is MNHEY, CDR2 SMNVEV (reference sequence). Between the trimmed V and J ends, which lost 6 bases and 3 bases, there was a span of 9 bases.